These T cell receptor beta chains were read from a single sample in a study of T cells in Graves' hyperthyroidism and ophthalmopathy. TCRdb re-called the multiplex PCR reads with MiXCR, one entry per CDR3 protein. In the table there are hundreds of thousands of distinct CDR3 sequences, roughly 19% of which are singletons. Material: blood. Receptor source: a man in his forties or fifties with Graves' ophthalmopathy. CDR3s include the opening cysteine and the closing phenylalanine or tryptophan. The D gene is left open where the match is weak. Only part of the rows carry a size: once, few, many, or a class if the clone is expanded.

CDR3	DNA	D	V	J	size
CASSLGPPREEQFF	TGTGCCAGCAGCTTAGGCCCGCCTAGAGAAGAGCAGTTCTTC	-	TRBV13	TRBJ2-1	few
CASRLATGRNYGYTF	TGTGCCAGCAGATTAGCGACAGGGAGAAACTATGGCTACACCTTC	TRBD1	TRBV5-5	TRBJ1-2	-
CSASGGGGKGYTF	TGCAGTGCTAGTGGGGGGGGCGGAAAAGGCTACACCTTC	-	TRBV20-1	TRBJ1-2	-
CASSHPPHTEAFF	TGTGCCAGCAGCCACCCCCCACACACTGAAGCTTTCTTT	-	TRBV7-3	TRBJ1-1	many
CASSRTSASSYEQYF	TGTGCCAGCAGTCGGACTAGCGCCAGCTCCTACGAGCAGTACTTC	TRBD2	TRBV7-2	TRBJ2-7	many
CASSEVGWNEQFF	TGTGCCAGCAGTGAAGTAGGCTGGAATGAGCAGTTCTTC	-	TRBV6-1	TRBJ2-1	-
CSARSGGNEKLFF	TGCAGTGCTAGGAGCGGGGGAAATGAAAAACTGTTTTTT	-	TRBV20-1	TRBJ1-4	-
CASSFRSEQPQHF	TGTGCCAGCAGTTTTCGGTCTGAGCAGCCCCAGCATTTT	-	TRBV27	TRBJ1-5	many
CASSLPLAGETQYF	TGTGCCAGCAGCTTGCCGCTAGCCGGGGAGACCCAGTACTTC	-	TRBV7-2	TRBJ2-5	few
CASSLGDRGSAAFF	TGTGCCAGCAGCTTAGGGGACAGGGGTTCGGCAGCTTTCTTT	TRBD1	TRBV7-3	TRBJ1-1	many
CASSTSRQFFNYGYTF	TGTGCCAGCAGTACAAGCAGACAGTTCTTTAACTATGGCTACACCTTC	-	TRBV28	TRBJ1-2	many
CASHPGLAVLGQFF	TGTGCCAGCCACCCGGGACTAGCGGTCCTGGGGCAGTTCTTC	TRBD2	TRBV27	TRBJ2-1	-
CASSTRPDNEQFF	TGTGCCAGCAGTACTAGGCCTGACAATGAGCAGTTCTTC	-	TRBV7-3	TRBJ2-1	-
CASSLGDLVNEQFF	TGCGCCAGCAGCTTGGGGGACTTAGTCAATGAGCAGTTCTTC	-	TRBV5-1	TRBJ2-1	many
CASSLDIEPQHF	TGTGCCAGCAGCTTAGATATAGAGCCCCAGCATTTT	-	TRBV11-2	TRBJ1-5	many
CASKDRGVETQYF	TGTGCCAGCAAAGACAGGGGGGTCGAGACCCAGTACTTC	TRBD1	TRBV6-1	TRBJ2-5	few
CASSALYEQYF	TGTGCCAGCAGTGCCCTCTACGAGCAGTACTTC	-	TRBV2	TRBJ2-7	-
CASSYTGTSTGELFF	TGCGCCAGCAGCTATACGGGGACCTCTACCGGGGAGCTGTTTTTT	-	TRBV5-1	TRBJ2-2	many
CSARGPGGLQPQHF	TGCAGTGCTAGAGGCCCAGGGGGATTGCAGCCCCAGCATTTT	TRBD1	TRBV20-1	TRBJ1-5	many
CASSLNRVVETQYF	TGTGCCAGCAGCTTGAACAGGGTTGTAGAGACCCAGTACTTC	-	TRBV2	TRBJ2-5	-
CSFLSDRAGQNTEAFF	TGCAGCTTTCTCTCGGACAGGGCAGGCCAGAACACTGAAGCTTTCTTT	TRBD1	TRBV29-1	TRBJ1-1	-
CSAGSGYEQYF	TGCAGTGCTGGCTCCGGATACGAGCAGTACTTC	-	TRBV20-1	TRBJ2-7	few
CASSSGAWGDTQYF	TGTGCCAGCAGCTCGGGGGCGTGGGGGGATACGCAGTATTTT	-	TRBV11-3	TRBJ2-3	many
CASSHRLAGLLEETQYF	TGTGCCAGCAGCCACCGACTAGCGGGCCTTTTGGAAGAGACCCAGTACTTC	TRBD2	TRBV3-1	TRBJ2-5	many
CASISLESSYEQYF	TGTGCCAGCATTTCTTTAGAGAGCTCCTACGAGCAGTACTTC	-	TRBV2	TRBJ2-7	many
CSASYPEVEPQHF	TGCAGTGCTAGTTATCCTGAGGTGGAGCCCCAGCATTTT	-	TRBV20-1	TRBJ1-5	many
CSAPRGGRDNEQFF	TGCAGTGCTCCCCGCGGCGGGAGGGACAATGAGCAGTTCTTC	TRBD2	TRBV20-1	TRBJ2-1	many
CSASQGLAGVGLETQYF	TGCAGTGCTAGTCAAGGACTAGCGGGAGTAGGGTTGGAGACCCAGTACTTC	TRBD2	TRBV20-1	TRBJ2-5	-
CAIRTEQETQYF	TGTGCCATCCGGACAGAACAAGAGACCCAGTACTTC	-	TRBV10-3	TRBJ2-5	-
CASSLFFLQGDRAFSGNQPQHF	TGTGCCAGCAGTTTATTTTTCCTTCAAGGGGACAGGGCATTTAGCGGCAATCAGCCCCAGCATTTT	TRBD1	TRBV28	TRBJ1-5	many
CASSPHRGPTEAFF	TGTGCCAGCAGCCCCCACAGGGGGCCAACTGAAGCTTTCTTT	TRBD1	TRBV9	TRBJ1-1	-
CASSLASGGQETQYF	TGTGCCAGCAGTTTGGCTAGCGGGGGACAAGAGACCCAGTACTTC	TRBD2	TRBV12-3/TRBV12-4	TRBJ2-5	-
CASSLSGVGTGELFF	TGCGCCAGCAGCTTGTCGGGTGTTGGGACCGGGGAGCTGTTTTTT	-	TRBV5-1	TRBJ2-2	few
CASSWDRGTRETQYF	TGTGCCAGCAGTTGGGACAGGGGGACAAGAGAGACCCAGTACTTC	TRBD1	TRBV12-3/TRBV12-4	TRBJ2-5	many
CASSITYRGTDTQYF	TGTGCCAGCAGCATCACCTATAGGGGCACAGATACGCAGTATTTT	-	TRBV9	TRBJ2-3	many
CASSLGQGGSSPLHF	TGTGCCAGCAGTTTGGGGCAGGGGGGATCATCACCCCTCCACTTT	TRBD1	TRBV28	TRBJ1-6	few
CASSYSGVSYEQYF	TGTGCCAGCAGTTACTCTGGAGTCTCCTACGAGCAGTACTTC	-	TRBV6-2/TRBV6-3	TRBJ2-7	many
CASSPDRAGANVLTF	TGTGCCAGCAGCCCCGACAGGGCTGGGGCCAACGTCCTGACTTTC	TRBD1	TRBV7-3	TRBJ2-6	many
CASSRGGSGANVLTF	TGTGCCAGCAGCCGAGGGGGCTCTGGGGCCAACGTCCTGACTTTC	-	TRBV3-1	TRBJ2-6	few
CAATGNGYTF	TGTGCCGCGACAGGGAATGGCTACACCTTC	TRBD1	TRBV30	TRBJ1-2	-
CASSPGTGNIENTGELFF	TGTGCCAGCAGCCCTGGGACAGGGAATATCGAGAACACCGGGGAGCTGTTTTTT	TRBD1	TRBV7-3	TRBJ2-2	-
CAWSPWGGIQYF	TGTGCCTGGAGTCCCTGGGGGGGCATTCAGTACTTC	TRBD2	TRBV30	TRBJ2-4	many
CASSLVQGEETQYF	TGCGCCAGCAGCTTGGTGCAGGGGGAAGAGACCCAGTACTTC	TRBD1	TRBV5-1	TRBJ2-5	many
CASRNFGTSTDTQYF	TGTGCCAGCAGAAATTTTGGGACTAGCACAGATACGCAGTATTTT	-	TRBV7-2	TRBJ2-3	many